This is a list of T cell receptor beta chains from one sample in a study of CD8 T cells in ankylosing spondylitis. Each CDR3 protein gets one entry after TCRdb re-called the 5' RACE reads with MiXCR. The table shows 200,000 to 250,000 distinct CDR3 sequences, with under 8.5% occurring only once. Material for sequencing was blood, either unsorted or a sorted T cell fraction (not recorded which). These receptors were collected from a female donor with ankylosing spondylitis or in good health (not recorded which). The conserved cysteine and the conserved F or W are not part of the CDR3 here.

v_gene	j_gene	CDR3aa
TRBV6-1	TRBJ1-6	ASKNRGLTLAANSPLH
TRBV20-1	TRBJ2-5	SAASGTRVLETQY
TRBV3-1	TRBJ2-1	ASSQNLASFNEQF
TRBV11-2	TRBJ2-1	ASSFRGLYEQF
TRBV9	TRBJ2-1	ASSPRDRTYNEQF
TRBV29-1	TRBJ2-3	SVRSTDTQY
TRBV5-4	TRBJ1-2	ASSLFGANYGYT
TRBV7-2	TRBJ2-1	ASSPTRGAHGEQF
TRBV5-6	TRBJ2-1	ASSFLDLRDNEQF
TRBV5-4	TRBJ2-1	ASSLELQGTYNEQF
TRBV12-3/TRBV12-4	TRBJ2-3	ASSLRQGGESTDTQY
TRBV11-1	TRBJ1-4	ASSTWEDEKLF
TRBV7-2	TRBJ2-1	ASSALLNEQF
TRBV7-9	TRBJ1-1	ASSLLTEAF
TRBV4-2	TRBJ2-5	ASSQDSSGSERETQY
TRBV3-1	TRBJ2-5	ASSQASWGQETQY
TRBV25-1	TRBJ2-7	ASSDTGGTSEQY
TRBV4-3	TRBJ2-1	ASSQHVAGEQF
TRBV29-1	TRBJ2-1	SVGFGGLYNEQF
TRBV20-1	TRBJ2-3	SVRRAPDTQY
TRBV2	TRBJ2-2	ASHDRTDPNTGELF
TRBV6-1	TRBJ1-1	ASSEAGTEAF
TRBV29-1	TRBJ1-1	SVEGQGSGNTEAF
TRBV7-2	TRBJ1-5	ASSTDRSQPQH
TRBV20-1	TRBJ2-3	SATHTDTQY
TRBV28	TRBJ1-6	ASGKGWPNSPLH
TRBV24-1	TRBJ2-2	ATSRGRTGELF
TRBV7-2	TRBJ2-1	ASSLKASGGNEQF
TRBV29-1	TRBJ2-3	SVGFGGGADTQY
TRBV14	TRBJ1-6	ASSQAGRGIYNSPLH
TRBV20-1	TRBJ2-3	SARGDGRTDTQY
TRBV2	TRBJ2-7	ASEGSLLNEQY
TRBV29-1	TRBJ2-5	SVDNPRDGETQY
TRBV2	TRBJ2-1	ASSGVVAVNEQF
TRBV30	TRBJ2-7	AWSKAGSDGTSLLNSYEQY
TRBV20-1	TRBJ2-6	SARPGAGANVLT
TRBV12-3/TRBV12-4	TRBJ2-5	ASSLANLQGAGTQY
TRBV19	TRBJ1-1	ASNLGQNTEAF
TRBV7-9	TRBJ2-7	ASSLAGDPYEQY
TRBV12-3/TRBV12-4	TRBJ2-5	ASSLSSQETQY
TRBV7-8	TRBJ2-3	ASSLSSPADTQY
TRBV20-1	TRBJ1-2	SARVLGNYGYT
TRBV2	TRBJ2-7	ASSEASGRGNEQY
TRBV6-6	TRBJ1-1	ASSFRNTEAF
TRBV6-2/TRBV6-3	TRBJ2-1	ASSYGTSGPYNEQF
TRBV6-2/TRBV6-3	TRBJ2-1	ASSYRTAGRAYNEQF
TRBV20-1	TRBJ2-4	SATSGLVDRY
TRBV7-2	TRBJ2-1	ASSETGNEQF